Given below is one T cell receptor beta chain in context. This sample is drawn from a study of shared clonotypes between healthy human individuals. Study-level background: Those who served as donors were two women and three men between the ages of 18 and 49.

TCRdb's copy holds only in-frame clones and misses some; the assay was immunoSEQ multiplex PCR. The table has more than 500,000 clones, roughly 95% seen once; the top ten hold about 0.059%. Donors had no recently reported acute infections or vaccinations and were HIV-negative. Germline V lookup: CDR1 MDHEN, CDR2 SYDVKM. This CDR3 region has 16 residues. V dropped 4 bases and J dropped 3 bases, with 18 bases sitting between them. V usage is TRBV28 and J usage is TRBJ1-1; D is undetermined. The sample consisted of naive CD4+ T cells sorted from blood. The subset here: CD45RA+ positively selected. The sequence came from a woman aged 30 to 39 in good health. The CDR3 loop reads CASSSHRSRRDTEAFF. The DNA of the CDR3 is TGTGCCAGCAGTTCTCATCGGTCCAGGAGGGACACTGAAGCTTTCTTT.